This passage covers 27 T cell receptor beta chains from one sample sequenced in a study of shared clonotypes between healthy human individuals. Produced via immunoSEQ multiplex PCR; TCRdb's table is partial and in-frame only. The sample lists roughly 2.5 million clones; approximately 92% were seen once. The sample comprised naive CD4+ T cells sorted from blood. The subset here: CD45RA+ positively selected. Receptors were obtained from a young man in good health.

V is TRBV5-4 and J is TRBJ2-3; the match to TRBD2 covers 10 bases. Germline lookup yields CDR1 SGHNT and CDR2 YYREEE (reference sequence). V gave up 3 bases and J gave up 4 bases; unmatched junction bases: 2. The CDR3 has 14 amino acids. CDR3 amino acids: CASSSTSGADTQYF. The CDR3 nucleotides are TGTGCCAGCAGCTCTACTAGCGGGGCAGATACGCAGTATTTT.

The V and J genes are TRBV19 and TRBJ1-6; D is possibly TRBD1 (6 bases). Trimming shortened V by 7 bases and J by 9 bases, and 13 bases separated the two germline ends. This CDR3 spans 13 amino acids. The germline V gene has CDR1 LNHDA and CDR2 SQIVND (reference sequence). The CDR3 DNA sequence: TGTGCCAGTAACAGGGATTTAGGTTCACCCCTCCACTTT. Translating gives CASNRDLGSPLHF.

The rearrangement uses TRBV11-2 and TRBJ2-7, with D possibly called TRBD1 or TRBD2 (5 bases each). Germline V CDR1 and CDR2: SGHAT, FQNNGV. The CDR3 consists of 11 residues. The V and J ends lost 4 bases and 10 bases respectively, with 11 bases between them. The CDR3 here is CASSSRDQQYF. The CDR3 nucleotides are TGTGCCAGCAGCTCCCGGGACCAACAGTACTTC.

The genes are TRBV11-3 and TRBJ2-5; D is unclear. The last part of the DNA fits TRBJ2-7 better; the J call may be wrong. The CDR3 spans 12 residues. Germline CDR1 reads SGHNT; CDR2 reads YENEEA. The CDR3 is CASSLDRSEQYF. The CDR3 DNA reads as TGTGCCAGCAGCTTAGATCGGAGCGAGCAGTACTTC.

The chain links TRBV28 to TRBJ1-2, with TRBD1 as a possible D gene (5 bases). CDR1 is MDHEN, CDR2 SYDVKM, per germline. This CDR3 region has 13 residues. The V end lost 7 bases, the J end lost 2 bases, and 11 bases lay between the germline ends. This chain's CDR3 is CASTVEGNYGYTF. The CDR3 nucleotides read TGTGCCAGCACCGTGGAGGGGAACTATGGCTACACCTTC.

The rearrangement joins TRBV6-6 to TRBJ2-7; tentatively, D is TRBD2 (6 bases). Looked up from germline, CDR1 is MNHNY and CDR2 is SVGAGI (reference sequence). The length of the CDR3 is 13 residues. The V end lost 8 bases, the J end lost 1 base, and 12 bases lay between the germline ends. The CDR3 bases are TGTGCCAGCGTCACTAGCCTATCCTACGAGCAGTACTTC. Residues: CASVTSLSYEQYF.

The CDR3 nucleotides are TGTGCCTGGAGTAGCAGCCCCTACGAGCAGTACTTC. It yields the protein CAWSSSPYEQYF. The rearrangement links TRBV30 to TRBJ2-7; no clear D gene. The CDR3 consists of 12 residues. From germline, CDR1 is GTSNPN and CDR2 SVGIG (reference sequence). The V gene lost 2 bases and the J gene lost 2 bases, with 7 bases spanning the gap.

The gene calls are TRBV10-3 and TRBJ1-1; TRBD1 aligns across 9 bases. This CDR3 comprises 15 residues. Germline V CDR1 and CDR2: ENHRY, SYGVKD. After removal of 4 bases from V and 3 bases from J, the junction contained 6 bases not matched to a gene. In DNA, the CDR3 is TGTGCCATCAGTGGTCTCGGGACAGGGCACACTGAAGCTTTCTTT. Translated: CAISGLGTGHTEAFF.

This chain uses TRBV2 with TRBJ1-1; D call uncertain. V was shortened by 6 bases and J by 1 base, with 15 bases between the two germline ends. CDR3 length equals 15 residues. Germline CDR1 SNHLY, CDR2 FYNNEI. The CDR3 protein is CASSVGTVRNTEAFF. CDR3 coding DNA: TGTGCCAGCAGCGTGGGAACGGTCAGGAACACTGAAGCTTTCTTT.

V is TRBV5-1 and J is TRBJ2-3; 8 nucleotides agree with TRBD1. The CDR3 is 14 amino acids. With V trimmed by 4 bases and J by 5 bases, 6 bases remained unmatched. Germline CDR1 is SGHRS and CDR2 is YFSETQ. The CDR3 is CASSQDRAKDTQYF. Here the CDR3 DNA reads TGCGCCAGCAGCCAGGACAGGGCGAAAGATACGCAGTATTTT.

The CDR3 loop is CASSQELGTFGGYTF. As DNA, the CDR3 is TGCGCCAGCAGCCAGGAGTTGGGAACCTTCGGTGGCTACACCTTC. This chain uses TRBV4-3 with TRBJ1-2, with D uncertain. The CDR3 loop spans 15 amino acids. The V end was cut by 3 bases, the J end by 7 bases, with 18 bases between. Germline CDR1 LGHNA, CDR2 YSLEER.

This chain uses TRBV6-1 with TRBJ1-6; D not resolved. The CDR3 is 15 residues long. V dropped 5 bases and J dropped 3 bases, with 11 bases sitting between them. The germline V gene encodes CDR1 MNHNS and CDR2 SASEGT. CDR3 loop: CASSPSEFYNSPLHF. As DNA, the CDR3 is TGTGCCAGCAGTCCCAGCGAATTCTATAATTCACCCCTCCACTTT.

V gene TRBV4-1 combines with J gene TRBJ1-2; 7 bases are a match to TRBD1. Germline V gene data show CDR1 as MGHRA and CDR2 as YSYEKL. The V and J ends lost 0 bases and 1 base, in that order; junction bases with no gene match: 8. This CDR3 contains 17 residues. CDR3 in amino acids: CASSQDDRGQSNYGYTF. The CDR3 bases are TGCGCCAGCAGCCAAGACGATCGGGGACAGAGTAACTATGGCTACACCTTC.

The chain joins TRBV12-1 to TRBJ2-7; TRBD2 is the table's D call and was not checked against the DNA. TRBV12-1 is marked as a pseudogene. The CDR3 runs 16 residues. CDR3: CASSRPGLAHSYEQYF. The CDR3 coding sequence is TGTGCCAGCAGCAGACCGGGACTAGCACACTCCTACGAGCAGTACTTC.

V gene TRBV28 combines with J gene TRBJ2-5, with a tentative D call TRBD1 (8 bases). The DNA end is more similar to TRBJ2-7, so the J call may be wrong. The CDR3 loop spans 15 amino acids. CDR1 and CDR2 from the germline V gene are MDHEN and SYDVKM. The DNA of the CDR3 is TGTGCCAGCAGTTCCAGCGGGACAGGTGAGGGCGAGCAGTACTTC. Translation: CASSSSGTGEGEQYF.

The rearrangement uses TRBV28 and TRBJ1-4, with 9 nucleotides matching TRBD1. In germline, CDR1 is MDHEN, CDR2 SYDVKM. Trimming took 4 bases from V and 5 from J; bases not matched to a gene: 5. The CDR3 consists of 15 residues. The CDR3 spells CASSSDRGQNEKLFF. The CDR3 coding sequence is TGTGCCAGCAGTTCGGACAGGGGACAGAATGAAAAACTGTTTTTT.

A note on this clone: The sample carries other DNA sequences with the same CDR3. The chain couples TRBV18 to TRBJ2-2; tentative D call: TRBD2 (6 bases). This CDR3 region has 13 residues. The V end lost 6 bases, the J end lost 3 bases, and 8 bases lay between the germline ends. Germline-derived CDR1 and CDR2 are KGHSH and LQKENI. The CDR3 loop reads CASSPSDTGELFF. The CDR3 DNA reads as TGTGCCAGCTCCCCTAGCGACACCGGGGAGCTGTTTTTT.

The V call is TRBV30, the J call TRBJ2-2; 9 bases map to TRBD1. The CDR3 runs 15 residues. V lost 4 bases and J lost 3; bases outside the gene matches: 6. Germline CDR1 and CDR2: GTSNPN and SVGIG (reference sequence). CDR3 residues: CAWTSRDRDTGELFF. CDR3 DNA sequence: TGTGCCTGGACCTCCCGGGACAGGGACACCGGGGAGCTGTTTTTT.

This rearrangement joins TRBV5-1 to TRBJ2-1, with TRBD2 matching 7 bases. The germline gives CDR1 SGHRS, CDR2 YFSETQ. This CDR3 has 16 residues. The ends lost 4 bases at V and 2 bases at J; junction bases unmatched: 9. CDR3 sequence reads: CASSPLGGYTYNEQFF. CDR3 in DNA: TGCGCCAGCAGCCCCTTGGGAGGGTATACCTACAATGAGCAGTTCTTC.

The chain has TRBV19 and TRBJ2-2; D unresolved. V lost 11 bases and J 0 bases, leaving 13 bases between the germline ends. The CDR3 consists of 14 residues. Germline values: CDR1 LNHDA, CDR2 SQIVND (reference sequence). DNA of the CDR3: TGTGCCGCTCAGACCCGTGCGAACACCGGGGAGCTGTTTTTT. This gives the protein CAAQTRANTGELFF.

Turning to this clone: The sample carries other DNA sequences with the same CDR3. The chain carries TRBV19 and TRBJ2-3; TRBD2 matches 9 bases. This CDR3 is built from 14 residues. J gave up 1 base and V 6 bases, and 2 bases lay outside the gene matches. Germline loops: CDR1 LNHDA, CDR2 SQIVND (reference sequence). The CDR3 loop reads CASRERGGTDTQYF. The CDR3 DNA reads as TGTGCCAGTAGGGAGCGGGGGGGCACAGATACGCAGTATTTT.

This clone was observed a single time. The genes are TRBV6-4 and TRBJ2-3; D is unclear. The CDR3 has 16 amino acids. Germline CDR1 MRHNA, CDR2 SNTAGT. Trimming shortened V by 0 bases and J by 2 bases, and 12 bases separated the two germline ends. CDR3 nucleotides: TGTGCCAGCAGTGACTCCCCCGGTTACAACACAGATACGCAGTATTTT. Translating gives CASSDSPGYNTDTQYF.

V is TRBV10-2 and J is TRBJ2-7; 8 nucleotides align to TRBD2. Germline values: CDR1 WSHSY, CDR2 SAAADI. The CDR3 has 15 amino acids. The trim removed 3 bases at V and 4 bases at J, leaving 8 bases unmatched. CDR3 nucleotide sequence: TGCGCCAGCAGTGACAGGGGCGGACTAGCTTACGAGCAGTACTTC. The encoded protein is CASSDRGGLAYEQYF.

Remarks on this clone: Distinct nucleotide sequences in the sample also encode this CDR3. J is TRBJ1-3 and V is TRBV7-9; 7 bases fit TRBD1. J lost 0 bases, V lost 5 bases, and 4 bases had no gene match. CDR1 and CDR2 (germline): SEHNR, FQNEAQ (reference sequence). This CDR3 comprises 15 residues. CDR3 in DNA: TGTGCCAGCAGCCTCGCAGGGGGCTCTGGAAACACCATATATTTT. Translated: CASSLAGGSGNTIYF.

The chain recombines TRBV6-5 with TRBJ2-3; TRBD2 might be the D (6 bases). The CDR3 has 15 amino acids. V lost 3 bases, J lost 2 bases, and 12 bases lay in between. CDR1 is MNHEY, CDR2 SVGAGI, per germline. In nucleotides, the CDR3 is TGTGCCAGCAGTTATTCGGGGAGGTCCACAGATACGCAGTATTTT. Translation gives CASSYSGRSTDTQYF.

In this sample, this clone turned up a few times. CDR3 DNA sequence: TGTGCCAGCAGTTACGGGGGCTACGAAACTGAAGCTTTCTTT. Translating gives CASSYGGYETEAFF. This sequence joins TRBV6-5 and TRBJ1-1, with D perhaps TRBD1 (6 bases). The CDR3 is 14 residues long. V lost 2 bases and J lost 5, with 12 bases in between. The V gene's germline CDR1 is MNHEY and CDR2 SVGAGI.

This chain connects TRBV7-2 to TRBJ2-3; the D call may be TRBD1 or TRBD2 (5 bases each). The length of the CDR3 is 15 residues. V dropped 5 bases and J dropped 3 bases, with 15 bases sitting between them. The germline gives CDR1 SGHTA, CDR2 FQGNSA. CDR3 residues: CASSLRDGRTDTQYF. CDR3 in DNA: TGTGCCAGCAGCCTCCGGGACGGACGGACAGATACGCAGTATTTT.